This T cell receptor beta chain is from a study of cytomegalovirus exposure and HLA in healthy donors. As regards this clone: What it binds is unknown.

General study results and limits: Per published reports, the classifier diagnosed cytomegalovirus status with high specificity and sensitivity.

This PCR relied on a set of 60 Vbeta primers and 13 Jbeta primers. Profiling relied on immunoSEQ multiplex PCR, and the TCRdb table lists in-frame clones only, not all of them. The sample has tens of thousands of clones. The sample was PBMCs. This receptor was identified in a woman between 55 and 75 years old in good health and CMV-seronegative.

CDR3 DNA sequence: TGCGCCAGCAAGGGGCAGACGAACACCGGGGAGCTGTTTTTT. This codes for CASKGQTNTGELFF. The chain recombines TRBV5-1 with TRBJ2-2; D perhaps matches TRBD1 (5 bases). The CDR3 consists of 14 residues. CDR1 and CDR2 from the germline V gene are SGHRS and YFSETQ. The ends were cut back, 6 bases at V and 0 bases at J, with 9 bases in the middle. Full variable domain (remainder filled in from reference TRBV5-1 and TRBJ2-2): KAGVTQTPRYLIKTRGQQVTLSCSPISGHRSVSWYQQTPGQGLQFLFEYFSETQRNKGNFPGRFSGRQFSNSRSEMNVSTLELGDSALYLCASKGQTNTGELFFGEGSRLTVL.